A single sample gave rise to the 8 T cell receptor beta chains below, sequenced in a study of blood T cell repertoires in COVID-19 (dated by TCRdb to the early 2020s). The library was generated by the immunoSEQ multiplex PCR assay. The table comes from immuneACCESS by way of TCRdb, which keeps in-frame sequences with V and J called. Part of the clones is missing from these tables; in studies checked, under half for an unresolved V gene and the rest for unknown reasons. The sample records some 170,000 clones, approximately 81% of which are singletons. Jointly, the top ten make up more than 1% of the sample. Source material: peripheral blood. The origin of the receptors is a man in his forties with acute or convalescent COVID-19.

The rearrangement links TRBV19 to TRBJ2-7; D ambiguous. Trimming removed 2 bases at V and 3 bases at J, with 8 bases between. Germline V gene data show CDR1 as LNHDA and CDR2 as SQIVND (reference sequence). This CDR3 comprises 13 residues. DNA for the CDR3: TGTGCCAGTAGTATAAGCGAGCGCTACGAGCAGTACTTC. This sequence encodes CASSISERYEQYF.

This clone has only a few counts. V and J are TRBV18 and TRBJ1-1; unclear D gene. The CDR3 is 14 residues long. Germline CDR1 and CDR2: KGHSH and LQKENI. Trimming left V 4 bases short and J 3 bases short, with 12 bases between. The CDR3 is CASSLSRVYTEAFF. In DNA form, the CDR3 reads TGTGCCAGCTCACTTTCCCGAGTCTACACTGAAGCTTTCTTT.

This chain links TRBV2 with TRBJ1-2, with D perhaps matching TRBD1 (6 bases). The CDR3 covers 14 residues. Per the germline V gene, CDR1 is SNHLY and CDR2 is FYNNEI. Trimming took off 2 bases at V and 5 bases at J, with 12 bases between the two ends. CDR3 nucleotide sequence: TGTGCCAGCAGTGAACCCTTACAGGGATATGGCTACACCTTC. This translates into CASSEPLQGYGYTF. Full variable domain (missing parts from reference TRBV2 and TRBJ1-2): EPEVTQTPSHQVTQMGQEVILRCVPISNHLYFYWYRQILGQKVEFLVSFYNNEISEKSEIFDDQFSVERPDGSNFTLKIRSTKLEDSAMYFCASSEPLQGYGYTFGSGTRLTVV.

The rearrangement uses TRBV10-3 and TRBJ1-5; D may be TRBD1 (5 bases). The CDR3 is 15 residues long. Germline CDR1 ENHRY, CDR2 SYGVKD. Trimming cost V 8 bases and J 0 bases, with 14 bases left between them. Here the CDR3 reads CAIPRWGGSNQPQHF. In nucleotides, the CDR3 is TGTGCCATCCCCCGATGGGGCGGTAGCAATCAGCCCCAGCATTTT.

V and J are TRBV5-1 and TRBJ2-2; 7 positions match TRBD1. The CDR3 contains 17 residues. Per the germline V gene, CDR1 is SGHRS and CDR2 is YFSETQ. The trim removed 3 bases at V and 6 bases at J, leaving 14 bases unmatched. CDR3 in DNA: TGCGCCAGCAGCTCTCACGTCCGGGACAGCATTCCCGGGGAGCTGTTTTTT. Translating gives CASSSHVRDSIPGELFF.

This chain links TRBV19 with TRBJ2-4, with 8 nucleotides matching TRBD2. J gave up 0 bases and V 3 bases, and 13 bases lay outside the gene matches. CDR3 size: 19 residues. CDR1 and CDR2 from the germline V gene are LNHDA and SQIVND (reference sequence). CDR3 nucleotides: TGTGCCAGTAGTATTGAAAGCGGGGGCCAGAAGGGAGCCAAAAACATTCAGTACTTC. This codes for CASSIESGGQKGAKNIQYF.

The V gene is TRBV18, the J gene TRBJ1-4, with 8 bases matching TRBD1. Germline trimming cut 2 bases from V and 3 bases from J; bases unmatched to any gene: 2. Germline V lookup: CDR1 KGHSH, CDR2 LQKENI. The CDR3 spans 15 residues. The CDR3 nucleotides are TGTGCCAGCTCACCAAAACAGGGGGCTAATGAAAAACTGTTTTTT. It yields the protein CASSPKQGANEKLFF.

The chain combines TRBV15 with TRBJ1-2; TRBD1 agrees at 7 bases. CDR3 length equals 15 residues. Trimming at V came to 0 bases and at J to 3 bases, leaving 4 bases not matched to a gene. Per the germline V gene, CDR1 is LNHNV and CDR2 is YYDKDF (reference sequence). CDR3 sequence reads: CATSRDYQGDYGYTF. The CDR3 DNA reads TGTGCCACCAGCAGAGATTACCAGGGGGACTATGGCTACACCTTC.